A selection of T cell receptor beta chains follows, all from one sample in a study of regulatory T cells in long-lasting Graves disease. TCRdb analysed the multiplex PCR reads with MiXCR anew, one entry per CDR3 protein. Among hundreds of thousands of distinct CDR3 sequences listed, approximately 13% were seen once. This same sample was also part of a study on T cells in Graves' hyperthyroidism and ophthalmopathy.

This sample comprised peripheral blood mononuclear cells (PBMCs), obtained at new diagnosis, from a patient treated with antithyroid drugs. These receptors were collected from a man younger than 45 with Graves disease. CDR3s include the opening cysteine and the closing phenylalanine or tryptophan. The D gene is left open where the match is weak. Expanded clones are given a class, and other clones once, few, many or no size at all.

TRBV5-1	TRBJ2-1	13	NA	NA	CASSWDKANEQFF	TGCGCCAGCAGTTGGGACAAGGCCAATGAGCAGTTCTTC
TRBV27	TRBJ2-3	16	NA	many	CASSPHGREDTDTQYF	TGTGCCAGCAGTCCCCATGGCAGGGAGGACACAGATACGCAGTATTTT
TRBV30	TRBJ1-3	13	NA	many	CAWELGRRNTIYF	TGTGCCTGGGAGTTGGGACGTCGAAACACCATATATTTT
TRBV6-2/TRBV6-3	TRBJ2-7	12	NA	NA	CASSPGADEQYF	TGTGCCAGCAGCCCCGGGGCGGACGAGCAGTACTTC
TRBV7-2	TRBJ2-7	16	TRBD2	few	CASSSTSGNLFYEQYF	TGTGCCAGCAGCTCGACTAGCGGGAATCTTTTTTACGAGCAGTACTTC
TRBV7-2	TRBJ2-1	18	TRBD1	NA	CASSHSGTGGSVSNEQFF	TGTGCCAGCAGTCATTCCGGGACAGGCGGTTCTGTAAGCAATGAGCAGTTCTTC
TRBV20-1	TRBJ2-5	13	NA	many	CSAPGQSQETQYF	TGCAGTGCGCCAGGACAGAGCCAAGAGACCCAGTACTTC
TRBV27	TRBJ2-6	14	NA	NA	CASSSGSGANVLAF	TGTGCCAGCAGTTCTGGGTCTGGGGCCAACGTCCTGGCTTTC
TRBV3-1	TRBJ2-7	14	NA	many	CASNGREEPYEQYF	TGTGCCAGCAATGGACGTGAAGAACCCTACGAGCAGTACTTC
TRBV30	TRBJ1-6	16	TRBD1	few	CAWSVRYGQGDSPLHF	TGTGCCTGGAGTGTACGATACGGACAGGGAGATTCACCCCTCCACTTT
TRBV6-5	TRBJ2-7	12	NA	many	CASSYYSYEQYF	TGTGCCAGCAGTTACTATTCCTACGAGCAGTACTTC
TRBV20-1	TRBJ2-7	19	TRBD2	NA	CSARDARGTSGRVPYEQYF	TGCAGTGCTAGAGATGCCCGAGGGACTAGCGGGAGAGTCCCCTACGAGCAGTACTTC
TRBV7-9	TRBJ2-7	13	NA	many	CASEGFRSDEQYF	TGTGCCAGCGAGGGCTTCCGGAGCGACGAGCAGTACTTC
TRBV20-1	TRBJ2-1	15	TRBD2	many	CSARSPGRSYNEQFF	TGCAGTGCTAGGTCCCCCGGGAGGTCGTACAATGAGCAGTTCTTC
TRBV28	TRBJ2-5	14	NA	few	CASSLGVLQETQYF	TGTGCCAGCAGTTTGGGGGTCCTCCAAGAGACCCAGTACTTC
TRBV6-5	TRBJ2-1	19	TRBD2	few	CASSYAGTSGRTSYNEQFF	TGTGCCAGCAGTTACGCCGGGACTAGCGGGAGGACCTCCTACAATGAGCAGTTCTTC
TRBV7-9	TRBJ2-7	17	TRBD2	few	CASSLDPASGLAYEQYF	TGTGCCAGCAGCTTAGACCCCGCGTCGGGACTAGCCTACGAGCAGTACTTC
TRBV27	TRBJ2-1	13	NA	many	CASIRRGRNEQFF	TGTGCCAGCATCCGACGCGGTCGAAATGAGCAGTTCTTC
TRBV7-9	TRBJ2-7	17	TRBD1	few	CASSLLFGQDLDYEQYF	TGTGCCAGCAGCTTATTATTCGGACAGGACCTCGACTACGAGCAGTACTTC
TRBV27	TRBJ2-3	21	TRBD2	many	CASSPDHTRRPGGSAADTQYF	TGTGCCAGCAGTCCCGACCACACAAGACGTCCGGGAGGGAGTGCCGCAGATACGCAGTATTTT
TRBV6-7	TRBJ1-5	13	NA	few	CATKECCRQPQHF	TGTGCCACTAAGGAGTGTTGTAGGCAGCCCCAGCATTTT
TRBV7-8	TRBJ2-1	14	NA	many	CASSLVWEGNEQFF	TGTGCCAGCAGCTTAGTCTGGGAAGGGAATGAGCAGTTCTTC
TRBV29-1	TRBJ2-3	15	NA	NA	CSAGKGLIITDTQYF	TGCAGCGCCGGAAAAGGACTAATTATCACAGATACGCAGTATTTT
TRBV10-3	TRBJ2-2	16	NA	NA	CAITSSGAVNTGELFF	TGTGCCATCACCTCGTCAGGGGCGGTGAACACCGGGGAGCTGTTTTTT
TRBV9	TRBJ2-1	16	NA	many	CASTPLRREKRDEQFF	TGTGCCAGCACCCCTCTCAGGAGGGAGAAAAGGGATGAGCAGTTCTTC
TRBV4-2	TRBJ2-1	17	TRBD2	NA	CASSQDSLGLAMNEQFF	TGTGCCAGCAGCCAAGATTCCCTGGGACTAGCGATGAATGAGCAGTTCTTC
TRBV5-1	TRBJ1-1	17	NA	many	CASSLAQGSSMNTEAFF	TGCGCCAGCAGCTTGGCTCAGGGTTCCTCCATGAACACTGAAGCTTTCTTT
TRBV28	TRBJ2-3	14	NA	few	CASSSGPTTDTQYF	TGTGCCAGCAGCAGCGGACCGACCACAGATACGCAGTATTTT
TRBV5-1	TRBJ2-2	15	NA	many	CASSLGRGGTGELFF	TGTGCCAGCAGCTTGGGGCGGGGAGGCACCGGGGAGCTGTTTTTT
TRBV20-1	TRBJ1-6	14	NA	few	CSAPEEGRNSPLHF	TGCAGTGCCCCAGAGGAGGGGAGGAATTCACCCCTCCACTTT
TRBV11-1	TRBJ2-7	16	TRBD2	many	CASSSGLAGGLYEQYF	TGTGCCAGCAGCAGCGGACTAGCGGGAGGCCTTTACGAGCAGTACTTC
TRBV5-1	TRBJ2-2	16	TRBD1	NA	CASSLARGQDTGELFF	TGCGCCAGCAGCTTGGCAAGGGGGCAGGACACCGGGGAGCTGTTTTTT
TRBV5-1	TRBJ2-3	14	NA	many	CASSLVDEPDTQYF	TGTGCCAGCAGCTTGGTAGACGAGCCAGATACGCAGTATTTT
TRBV19	TRBJ1-2	10	NA	few	CASSADGYTF	TGTGCCAGTAGTGCAGACGGCTACACCTTC
TRBV4-2	TRBJ2-1	17	TRBD2	NA	CASSRTSGSHSYNEQFF	TGTGCCAGCAGCCGCACTAGCGGGTCTCACTCCTACAATGAGCAGTTCTTC
TRBV5-1	TRBJ2-7	15	NA	many	CASTAVPDYSYEQYF	TGCGCCAGCACCGCGGTACCCGATTACTCCTACGAGCAGTACTTC
TRBV29-1	TRBJ2-1	16	NA	many	CSVEGVAASSYNEQFF	TGCAGCGTTGAAGGGGTAGCTGCTAGCTCCTACAATGAGCAGTTCTTC
TRBV19	TRBJ1-1	15	NA	NA	CASSSVAGTNTEAFF	TGTGCCAGTAGTTCCGTTGCAGGGACGAACACTGAAGCTTTCTTT
TRBV7-9	TRBJ2-1	14	TRBD1	many	CASSQRTGYNEQFF	TGTGCCAGCAGCCAACGGACAGGCTACAATGAGCAGTTCTTC
TRBV6-1	TRBJ1-5	12	TRBD1	NA	CASHRGDQPQHF	TGTGCCAGCCACAGGGGCGATCAGCCCCAGCATTTT
TRBV10-1	TRBJ1-2	13	NA	few	CASSRGLTGGYTF	TGCGCCAGCAGTAGGGGTCTGACGGGCGGCTACACCTTC
TRBV27	TRBJ2-7	15	TRBD2	NA	CASSLGSGAGYEQYF	TGTGCCAGCAGTTTGGGGAGCGGGGCTGGATACGAGCAGTACTTC
TRBV6-5	TRBJ2-7	16	TRBD2	many	CASSSPTSGRINEQYF	TGTGCCAGCAGTTCGCCGACTAGCGGGAGGATCAACGAGCAGTACTTC
TRBV12-3/TRBV12-4	TRBJ2-7	14	TRBD1	many	CASSGPDRGYEQYF	TGTGCCAGCAGTGGCCCGGACAGGGGCTACGAGCAGTACTTC
TRBV11-2	TRBJ2-2	15	TRBD1	many	CASSLGRGYTGELFF	TGTGCCAGCAGCTTAGGCAGGGGGTACACCGGGGAGCTGTTTTTT
TRBV6-1	TRBJ1-5	14	NA	NA	CANSAQGGNQPQHF	TGTGCCAACAGTGCTCAAGGGGGCAATCAGCCCCAGCATTTT
TRBV5-6	TRBJ2-1	15	TRBD2	NA	CASSLTSGDSNEQFF	TGTGCCAGCAGCTTAACTAGCGGGGATTCTAATGAGCAGTTCTTC
TRBV5-1	TRBJ2-7	11	TRBD2	many	CASRRENEQYF	TGCGCCAGCAGGCGGGAGAACGAGCAGTACTTC